This TCR beta chain was retrieved from a study of spatial heterogeneity in lung cancer. As for the study in general: Sequences of the beta chain were consistently detected in greater numbers than alpha-chain sequences. A unique TCR and UMI combination showed up more than ten times in raw reads, on average.

Looked up from germline, CDR1 is SGDLS and CDR2 is YYNGEE. The CDR3 is made up of 14 amino acids. Trimming removed 3 bases from V and 6 bases from J, with 14 bases in between. MiXCR, run by TCRdb on the 5' RACE reads, gives a single entry per CDR3 protein. The sample lists some 120,000 distinct CDR3 sequences; about 12% were seen once. Time point denoted: blood at routine non-recurrence follow-up after resection. Sequencing of whole RNA from tumor, nontumor lung or frozen PBMC involved no sorting. Findings and caveats of the study: In blood, ubiquitous expanded tumor TCRs appeared more at resection than follow-up.

As to this clonotype: What it binds is not known.

The clonotype comes from a male donor with early-stage non-small cell lung cancer. The sample here was PBMCs, taken at follow-up. The chain joins TRBV9 to TRBJ2-3; unclear D gene. The CDR3 protein is CASSAPGSLDTQYF. CDR3 DNA sequence: TGTGCCAGCAGCGCTCCCGGATCTTTGGATACGCAGTATTTT.